Shown below are 25 T cell receptor beta chains from a single sample sequenced in a study of post-analysis software for immune sequencing data. General observations from the study: The study found TRBV5-6, TRBV5-1 and TRBV20-1 among five or six TRBV segments more frequent in patients than controls.

The antigens for these receptors are not known. The library was made from cDNA and included unique molecular identifiers. TCRdb re-called the PCR reads through MiXCR, storing one row per CDR3 protein. The sample includes hundreds of thousands of distinct CDR3 sequences, approximately 50% of them seen just once. Material: blood. These receptors came from a girl under 18 with multiple sclerosis.

This clonotype was seen more than once but under ten times. J is TRBJ2-5 and V is TRBV20-1; 12 nucleotides agree with TRBD1. CDR1 is DFQATT, CDR2 SNEGSKA, per germline (reference sequence). The CDR3 covers 14 residues. V dropped 4 bases and J dropped 11; count of bases not matched to a gene: 11. CDR3 bases: TGCAGTGCTACCTTTGGGACAGGGGGCAGGGAGCAGTACTTC. It encodes CSATFGTGGREQYF.

V usage is TRBV27 and J usage is TRBJ2-5; D is unclear. The DNA matches TRBJ2-7 better at its end, which makes the J call doubtful. Germline V gene lookup returns CDR1 MNHEY and CDR2 SMNVEV (reference sequence). The CDR3 is 14 amino acids. The CDR3, as DNA: TGTGCCAGCAGTCCCGGAGTCGCGGTCTACGAGCAGTACTTC. Protein sequence: CASSPGVAVYEQYF.

The chain couples TRBV7-3 to TRBJ2-3, with D maybe TRBD2 (5 bases). The germline CDR1 and CDR2 sequences are SGHTA and FQGTGA. This CDR3 is 15 amino acids long. V gave up 2 bases and J gave up 5 bases, with 14 bases separating them. CDR3 in amino acids: CASSLRRSPEDTQYF. As DNA, the CDR3 is TGTGCCAGCAGCTTACGGAGGTCTCCGGAAGATACGCAGTATTTT.

This clonotype showed up just a few times. This chain links TRBV2 with TRBJ1-5; possibly TRBD1 for D (5 bases). From germline, CDR1 is SNHLY and CDR2 FYNNEI. The CDR3 has 12 amino acids. The germline V and J ends were trimmed by 6 bases and 5 bases, with 8 bases remaining between them. This CDR3 reads CASRQAYQPQHF. For the CDR3, the DNA is TGTGCCAGCAGACAGGCCTATCAGCCCCAGCATTTT.

This clonotype was observed once. The chain has TRBV20-1 and TRBJ2-1; 9 positions agree with TRBD2. Germline values: CDR1 DFQATT, CDR2 SNEGSKA (reference sequence). This CDR3 region has 14 residues. With 6 bases clipped from V and 9 bases from J, the junction kept 12 bases outside the gene matches. CDR3 sequence (DNA): TGCAGTGCCCGTCTAGCGGGGAGCCTTAGTGAGCAGTTCTTC. Its protein is CSARLAGSLSEQFF.

This clonotype was seen more than once but under ten times. V is TRBV7-2 and J is TRBJ2-3, with TRBD2 matching over 14 bases. Germline V gene lookup returns CDR1 SGHTA and CDR2 FQGNSA. The CDR3 runs 17 residues. Losses at the gene ends were 5 bases for V and 4 bases for J; bases not matched to a gene: 8. CDR3 bases: TGTGCCAGCAGCCGACGGACTAGCGGGGGGCCAGCAGATACGCAGTATTTT. It is translated as CASSRRTSGGPADTQYF.

This clonotype was counted between two and nine times. This CDR3 reads CASTPAGVNTEAFF. CDR3 nucleotides: TGTGCCAGCACCCCCGCAGGGGTGAACACTGAAGCTTTCTTT. The chain is built from TRBV12-3 or TRBV12-4 and TRBJ1-1; D is perhaps TRBD1 (6 bases). Trimming took 7 bases from V and 0 from J, leaving 12 bases between them. The CDR3 is made up of 14 amino acids.

V is TRBV15 and J is TRBJ1-5; D call uncertain. V lost 1 base and J lost 3, with 10 bases in between. CDR1 is LNHNV and CDR2 is YYDKDF in the germline V gene (reference sequence). This CDR3 contains 15 residues. CDR3 region: CATSRVGQLNQPQHF. The CDR3 DNA sequence: TGTGCCACCAGCAGAGTAGGGCAGCTCAATCAGCCCCAGCATTTT.

Only a few counts were recorded for this clonotype. The chain links TRBV10-3 to TRBJ2-2; D unresolved. Trimming left V 9 bases short and J 6 bases short, with 11 bases between. Germline assignment: CDR1 ENHRY and CDR2 SYGVKD. The length of the CDR3 is 12 residues. The chain's CDR3 is CAITHPAGELFF. As DNA, the CDR3 is TGTGCCATAACACACCCGGCCGGGGAGCTGTTTTTT.

The chain is built from TRBV20-1 and TRBJ2-1; 12 bases are shared with TRBD2. The DNA end favors TRBJ2-7, so the J call may be wrong. CDR3 length: 15 residues. From germline, CDR1 is DFQATT and CDR2 SNEGSKA (reference sequence). CDR3 DNA: TGCAGTGCTAGTCATCCACTAGCGGGAGGACACGAGCAGTACTTC. The encoded protein is CSASHPLAGGHEQYF.

The rearrangement joins TRBV6-1 to TRBJ1-5; D ambiguous. V gave up 0 bases and J gave up 2 bases, with 11 bases separating them. The CDR3 runs 16 residues. CDR1 is MNHNS, CDR2 SASEGT, per germline. The CDR3 sequence is CASSEADGEGNQPQHF. In DNA, the CDR3 is TGTGCCAGCAGTGAAGCGGACGGGGAGGGCAATCAGCCCCAGCATTTT.

V usage is TRBV6-5 and J usage is TRBJ2-1, with D unresolved. CDR3 length: 14 amino acids. V lost 6 bases and J 7 bases, leaving 16 bases between the germline ends. The germline V gene encodes CDR1 MNHEY and CDR2 SVGAGI. The CDR3 DNA is TGTGCCAGCAGGATAGAGGCCCCCGGTAATGAGCAGTTCTTC. Amino acid sequence: CASRIEAPGNEQFF.

This clonotype has a handful of counts. This chain joins TRBV11-2 and TRBJ2-5; 7 bases are a match to TRBD1. This CDR3 is built from 13 residues. Germline-derived CDR1 and CDR2 are SGHAT and FQNNGV. V trimming: 4 bases; J trimming: 5 bases; junction bases outside the gene matches: 4. Here the CDR3 DNA reads TGTGCCAGCAGCTCGACAGGGTCTGAGACCCAGTACTTC. Translated: CASSSTGSETQYF.

This chain joins TRBV7-2 and TRBJ2-5; D is ambiguous. The CDR3 is 13 amino acids. V lost 0 bases, J lost 4 bases, and 6 bases lay in between. From germline, CDR1 is SGHTA and CDR2 FQGNSA. The CDR3 bases are TGTGCCAGCAGCTTAGCCACACTAGAGACCCAGTACTTC. Protein sequence: CASSLATLETQYF.

The J gene is TRBJ2-1, the V gene TRBV7-8, with D perhaps matching TRBD2 (8 bases). The germline V gene encodes CDR1 SGHVS and CDR2 FQNEAQ. This CDR3 has 21 amino acids. V lost 6 bases and J 0 bases, leaving 30 bases between the germline ends. CDR3 sequence: CASRTGVSGGRPTSSYNEQFF. CDR3 DNA sequence: TGTGCCAGCAGAACAGGGGTTTCGGGAGGGCGCCCCACTAGCTCCTACAATGAGCAGTTCTTC.

The chain is built from TRBV7-9 and TRBJ2-1; D gene ambiguous. Between the trimmed V and J ends, which lost 0 bases and 8 bases, there was a span of 11 bases. CDR3 length equals 14 residues. Germline V gives CDR1 SEHNR, CDR2 FQNEAQ (reference sequence). Here the CDR3 reads CASSLAGPMDEQFF. For the CDR3, the DNA is TGTGCCAGCAGCTTAGCGGGCCCAATGGATGAGCAGTTCTTC.

The V call is TRBV7-2, the J call TRBJ2-5; D assignment may be TRBD1 or TRBD2 (7 bases each). The CDR3 extends over 15 amino acids. V was clipped by 4 bases and J by 4 bases, with 16 bases between them. The germline V gene encodes CDR1 SGHTA and CDR2 FQGNSA. CDR3 nucleotide sequence: TGTGCCAGCAGCTCAGCGGGACAGCGAACAGAGACCCAGTACTTC. Translated: CASSSAGQRTETQYF. Full variable domain (missing parts from reference TRBV7-2 and TRBJ2-5): GAGVSQSPSNKVTEKGKDVELRCDPISGHTALYWYRQSLGQGLEFLIYFQGNSAPDKSGLPSDRFSAERTGGSVSTLTIQRTQQEDSAVYLCASSSAGQRTETQYFGPGTRLLVL.

The chain uses TRBV5-5 and TRBJ2-6; weak D call: TRBD1 (6 bases). Germline V gene data show CDR1 as SGHKS and CDR2 as YYEKEE (reference sequence). V lost 0 bases to trimming and J lost 1 base, with 8 bases between them. The CDR3 loop spans 16 amino acids. The CDR3 region is CASSLVTGSGANVLTF. CDR3 nucleotide sequence: TGTGCCAGCAGCTTGGTCACAGGGTCTGGGGCCAACGTCCTGACTTTC.

J is TRBJ1-2 and V is TRBV6-2 or TRBV6-3; D is ambiguous. Trimming cost V 5 bases and J 7 bases, with 20 bases left between them. The V gene's germline CDR1 is MNHEY and CDR2 SVGEGT. CDR3 length equals 15 residues. The CDR3 nucleotides are TGTGCCAGCAGTCAGAGACGAGGCCAAACGACTGGCTACACCTTC. Translated, it gives CASSQRRGQTTGYTF.

In its sample, this clonotype was seen a few times. V and J are TRBV5-6 and TRBJ2-1; possibly TRBD1 for D (5 bases). Germline CDR1 reads SGHDT; CDR2 reads YYEEEE. There are 14 residues in the CDR3. V was clipped by 4 bases and J by 4 bases, with 12 bases between them. CDR3: CASSPSDIYNEQFF. The CDR3 coding sequence is TGTGCCAGCAGCCCTTCGGACATTTACAATGAGCAGTTCTTC. Supplemented by reference TRBV5-6 and TRBJ2-1, the full variable domain reads DAGVTQSPTHLIKTRGQQVTLRCSPKSGHDTVSWYQQALGQGPQFIFQYYEEEERQRGNFPDRFSGHQFPNYSSELNVNALLLGDSALYLCASSPSDIYNEQFFGPGTRLTVL.

This chain connects TRBV7-3 to TRBJ2-3; tentative D call: TRBD1 (6 bases). CDR1 and CDR2 from the germline V gene are SGHTA and FQGTGA. The V end was cut by 2 bases, the J end by 4 bases, with 19 bases between. The CDR3 extends over 17 amino acids. The DNA for the CDR3 is TGTGCCAGCAGCTTATCAGTAAGGGGGAGTCTCGCAGATACGCAGTATTTT. As protein: CASSLSVRGSLADTQYF.

This rearrangement joins TRBV5-6 to TRBJ2-1, with D possibly matching TRBD2 (5 bases). The germline V gene has CDR1 SGHDT and CDR2 YYEEEE. The V end lost 3 bases, the J end lost 7 bases, and 17 bases lay between the germline ends. This CDR3 comprises 15 residues. The CDR3 DNA sequence: TGTGCCAGCAGCTCCCCGGGATTAGCCGGTAATGAGCAGTTCTTC. Protein sequence: CASSSPGLAGNEQFF.

The CDR3: CASSPPRASGTDTQYF. Written as DNA, the CDR3 is TGTGCCAGCAGCCCACCCCGGGCTAGCGGCACAGATACGCAGTATTTT. The rearrangement uses TRBV12-3 or TRBV12-4 and TRBJ2-3; maybe TRBD2 (6 bases). The CDR3 is 16 residues long. V was clipped by 6 bases and J by 1 base, with 17 bases between them.

This clonotype was picked up a small number of times. The V call is TRBV12-3 or TRBV12-4, the J call TRBJ2-1; no clear D gene. V lost 5 bases to trimming and J lost 0 bases, with 14 bases between them. This CDR3 has 16 amino acids. The CDR3 is CASSPPPGSSYNEQFF. For the CDR3, the DNA is TGTGCCAGCAGTCCCCCTCCGGGCAGCTCCTACAATGAGCAGTTCTTC.

In its sample, this clonotype was seen once. The chain employs TRBV5-1 and TRBJ2-3; maybe TRBD1 (6 bases). V shed 3 bases and J shed 4 bases, with 12 bases lying between them. The CDR3 covers 14 residues. Germline CDR1 reads SGHRS; CDR2 reads YFSETQ. The CDR3 is CASSWTESPDTQYF. Here the CDR3 DNA reads TGCGCCAGCAGCTGGACAGAATCGCCAGATACGCAGTATTTT.